The sequence of this TCR beta chain was determined in a study of blood T cell repertoires in COVID-19. Study information: Acute-phase and convalescent COVID-19 samples originated in the United States, Italy and Spain. PBMCs, B-cell-depleted T cells, or T cells provided the cDNA or gDNA that made up the material.

This CDR3 region has 15 residues. Looked up from germline, CDR1 is MNHEY and CDR2 is SVGAGI. The germline V and J ends were trimmed by 6 bases and 4 bases, with 19 bases remaining between them. Sequenced by immunoSEQ multiplex PCR; TCRdb stores in-frame clones only, minus some. This sample has 150,000 to 200,000 clones, with about nine tenths found just once. The sequenced sample consisted of peripheral blood. The receptor's source is a man aged 60 to 75 with active or convalescent COVID-19. V usage is TRBV6-5 and J usage is TRBJ2-7, with D perhaps TRBD1 (6 bases). In DNA form, the CDR3 reads TGTGCCAGCAGCTTCAGGGAAACAGGGATTTACGAGCAGTACTTC. Its translation is CASSFRETGIYEQYF.